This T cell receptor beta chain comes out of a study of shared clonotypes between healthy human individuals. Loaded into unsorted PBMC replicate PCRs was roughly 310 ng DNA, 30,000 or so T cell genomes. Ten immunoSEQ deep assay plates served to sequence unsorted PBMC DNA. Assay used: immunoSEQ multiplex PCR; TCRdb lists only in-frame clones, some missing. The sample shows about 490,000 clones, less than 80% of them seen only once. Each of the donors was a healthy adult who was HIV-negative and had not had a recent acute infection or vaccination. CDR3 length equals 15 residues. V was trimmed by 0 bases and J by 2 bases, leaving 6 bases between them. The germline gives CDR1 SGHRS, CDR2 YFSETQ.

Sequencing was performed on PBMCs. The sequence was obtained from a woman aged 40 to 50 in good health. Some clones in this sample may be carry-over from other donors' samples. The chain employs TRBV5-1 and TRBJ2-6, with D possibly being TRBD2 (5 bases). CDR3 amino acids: CASSLEGAGANVLTF. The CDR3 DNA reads TGCGCCAGCAGCTTGGAGGGAGCTGGGGCCAACGTCCTGACTTTC.